These 20 T cell receptor beta chains originate from one sample sequenced in a study of blood T cell repertoires in COVID-19. Clones were read by immunoSEQ multiplex PCR, and TCRdb kept only the in-frame ones, dropping some. The sample contains some 510,000 clones, roughly 90% of which appear only once. Sequenced sample: PBMCs or T cells enriched from blood (not recorded which). The source of these receptors is a woman aged 40 to 49 who had recovered from COVID-19.

The chain combines TRBV6-5 with TRBJ2-5; the match to TRBD1 covers 9 bases. This CDR3 contains 13 residues. Germline V gene data show CDR1 as MNHEY and CDR2 as SVGAGI. Unmatched junction bases numbered 4, after V lost 8 bases and J lost 3 bases. CDR3 in amino acids: CASGRQGEETQYF. The DNA of the CDR3 is TGTGCCAGCGGTCGACAGGGGGAAGAGACCCAGTACTTC.

This clone was seen once. This rearrangement joins TRBV7-2 to TRBJ2-7, with 7 bases matching TRBD1. Per the germline V gene, CDR1 is SGHTA and CDR2 is FQGNSA. This CDR3 contains 15 residues. V shed 5 bases, J shed 4 bases, and the junction held 11 bases outside the gene matches. CDR3 protein: CASSHSTGIGYEQYF. Written as DNA, the CDR3 is TGTGCCAGCAGCCATTCGACAGGGATTGGGTACGAGCAGTACTTC.

This chain connects TRBV13 to TRBJ1-3; D not certain. The CDR3 runs 16 residues. Germline V lookup: CDR1 PRHDT, CDR2 FYEKMQ (reference sequence). V was trimmed by 0 bases and J by 0 bases, leaving 9 bases between them. The CDR3 region is CASSLGAASSGNTIYF. In DNA form, the CDR3 reads TGTGCCAGCAGCTTAGGCGCTGCGAGCTCTGGAAACACCATATATTTT.

The chain uses TRBV11-2 and TRBJ2-7, with a tentative D call TRBD2 (5 bases). The CDR3 spans 11 residues. The ends were cut back, 1 base at V and 11 bases at J, with 9 bases in the middle. CDR1 and CDR2 from the germline V gene are SGHAT and FQNNGV. The CDR3, as DNA: TGTGCCAGCAGCTTAGGAGGGATTAAGTACTTC. Encoded protein: CASSLGGIKYF.

The chain is built from TRBV19 and TRBJ2-2; 7 bases align to TRBD1. The CDR3 consists of 15 residues. Per the germline V gene, CDR1 is LNHDA and CDR2 is SQIVND (reference sequence). V gave up 5 bases and J gave up 4 bases; unmatched junction bases: 7. This CDR3 reads CASSPDRASTGELFF. Written as DNA, the CDR3 is TGTGCCAGTAGTCCCGACAGGGCCTCCACCGGGGAGCTGTTTTTT.

The chain uses TRBV9 and TRBJ1-3; D remains ambiguous. This CDR3 spans 15 amino acids. V was clipped by 3 bases and J by 9 bases, with 19 bases between them. Germline CDR1 is SGDLS and CDR2 is YYNGEE. DNA for the CDR3: TGTGCCAGCAGCGCTAACGGGTCCCCGGGTAGCACCATATATTTT. It yields the protein CASSANGSPGSTIYF.

V usage is TRBV6-5 and J usage is TRBJ1-2; maybe TRBD1 (6 bases). The germline V and J ends were trimmed by 8 bases and 7 bases, with 14 bases remaining between them. There are 12 residues in the CDR3. From germline, CDR1 is MNHEY and CDR2 SVGAGI. This chain's CDR3 is CASGQLTSGYTF. The CDR3 DNA reads as TGTGCCAGCGGACAGCTCACGTCTGGCTACACCTTC.

V and J are TRBV6-5 and TRBJ1-5; D gene uncertain. The germline V gene encodes CDR1 MNHEY and CDR2 SVGAGI. Trimming took off 0 bases at V and 5 bases at J, with 11 bases between the two ends. The CDR3 runs to 15 residues. CDR3 coding DNA: TGTGCCAGCAGTTACTCGAGCATTACTGATCAGCCCCAGCATTTT. It is translated as CASSYSSITDQPQHF.

Concerning this clone: Other nucleotide sequences from this sample produce the same CDR3. The chain combines TRBV7-2 with TRBJ1-5, with a tentative D call TRBD1 (5 bases). The CDR3 consists of 15 residues. The V end was cut by 5 bases, the J end by 4 bases, with 15 bases between. CDR1 and CDR2 (germline): SGHTA, FQGNSA. The CDR3, as DNA: TGTGCCAGCAGCCCCGCCGGGGGAGGAAATCAGCCCCAGCATTTT. Encoded protein: CASSPAGGGNQPQHF. Drawing the rest from reference TRBV7-2 and TRBJ1-5, the complete variable domain is GAGVSQSPSNKVTEKGKDVELRCDPISGHTALYWYRQSLGQGLEFLIYFQGNSAPDKSGLPSDRFSAERTGGSVSTLTIQRTQQEDSAVYLCASSPAGGGNQPQHFGDGTRLSIL.

The chain joins TRBV6-5 to TRBJ2-7; 11 nucleotides match TRBD2. This CDR3 region has 14 residues. Germline loops: CDR1 MNHEY, CDR2 SVGAGI. Germline trimming cut 0 bases from V and 11 bases from J; bases unmatched to any gene: 6. The CDR3 loop reads CASSYSGLAEAEYF. Written as DNA, the CDR3 is TGTGCCAGCAGTTACTCGGGACTAGCGGAAGCGGAGTACTTC.

The V call is TRBV9, the J call TRBJ2-3; TRBD2 is a possible D gene (5 bases). The germline V gene encodes CDR1 SGDLS and CDR2 YYNGEE. Trimming cost V 0 bases and J 3 bases, with 11 bases left between them. This CDR3 region has 15 residues. CDR3 region: CASSVGRANTDTQYF. CDR3 DNA: TGTGCCAGCAGCGTAGGGCGGGCGAATACAGATACGCAGTATTTT.

The rearrangement links TRBV2 to TRBJ2-7, with D tentatively TRBD2 (6 bases). The germline V gene encodes CDR1 SNHLY and CDR2 FYNNEI. V was trimmed by 5 bases and J by 2 bases, leaving 16 bases between them. The CDR3 covers 15 residues. The CDR3 loop reads CASSRLASAPYEQYF. CDR3 DNA: TGTGCCAGCAGTCGTCTAGCGTCCGCGCCCTACGAGCAGTACTTC.

The count of this clone is one. The chain employs TRBV19 and TRBJ1-1, with 9 bases aligning to TRBD1. The CDR3 is 15 amino acids. Germline V gene lookup returns CDR1 LNHDA and CDR2 SQIVND (reference sequence). Germline trimming cut 3 bases from V and 4 bases from J; bases unmatched to any gene: 6. The DNA of the CDR3 is TGTGCCAGTAGTATTGGGACAGGGACCTTCACTGAAGCTTTCTTT. Protein: CASSIGTGTFTEAFF.

The rearrangement uses TRBV6-2 or TRBV6-3 and TRBJ1-6, with D hard to call. Germline lookup yields CDR1 MNHEY and CDR2 SVGEGT. V shed 2 bases and J shed 9 bases, with 5 bases lying between them. This CDR3 region has 12 residues. CDR3 sequence: CASSYESSPLHF. For the CDR3, the DNA is TGTGCCAGCAGTTACGAGAGTTCACCCCTCCACTTT.

This rearrangement joins TRBV27 to TRBJ1-2; D not resolved. Trimming left V 5 bases short and J 4 bases short, with 11 bases between. The CDR3 consists of 13 residues. Germline CDR1 is MNHEY and CDR2 is SMNVEV (reference sequence). This CDR3 is CASSPEGFYGYTF. Here the CDR3 DNA reads TGTGCCAGCAGTCCCGAGGGTTTCTATGGCTACACCTTC.

This sequence joins TRBV7-8 and TRBJ1-4, with 8 bases identical to TRBD1. This CDR3 comprises 16 residues. CDR1 and CDR2 from the germline V gene are SGHVS and FQNEAQ. The junction had 13 bases not matched to a gene; V was cut back by 6 bases and J by 7 bases. The CDR3 DNA reads TGTGCCAGCAGTTCTCGATCAGGGGGCGCGAGTGAAAAACTGTTTTTT. It specifies CASSSRSGGASEKLFF.

This clone turned up a few times. The rearrangement links TRBV7-8 to TRBJ1-2; a possible D gene is TRBD1 (5 bases). Trimming removed 5 bases from V and 2 bases from J, with 12 bases in between. CDR3 size: 14 residues. Per the germline V gene, CDR1 is SGHVS and CDR2 is FQNEAQ. CDR3 in DNA: TGTGCCAGCAGCCCATCACGGGGGAACTATGGCTACACCTTC. This translates into CASSPSRGNYGYTF.

This chain connects TRBV7-2 to TRBJ2-1, with D perhaps TRBD2 (5 bases). Trimming pared 5 bases from V and 9 bases from J, leaving 20 bases between. Germline V gene data show CDR1 as SGHTA and CDR2 as FQGNSA. The CDR3 length is 15 residues. The CDR3 region is CASSRLGKEAGEQFF. The CDR3 DNA follows: TGTGCCAGCAGCCGCCTCGGGAAAGAGGCAGGTGAGCAGTTCTTC.

With regard to this clone: Other DNA sequences in the sample encode the same CDR3. The chain is built from TRBV7-2 and TRBJ1-5; D is uncertain. CDR3 size: 13 residues. Germline V gene lookup returns CDR1 SGHTA and CDR2 FQGNSA. Trimming removed 3 bases at V and 2 bases at J, with 5 bases between. The DNA for the CDR3 is TGTGCCAGCAGCTTCCCAGGCAATCAGCCCCAGCATTTT. It translates to CASSFPGNQPQHF.

The rearrangement links TRBV5-1 to TRBJ2-1, with 12 bases identical to TRBD2. Germline lookup yields CDR1 SGHRS and CDR2 YFSETQ. There are 15 residues in the CDR3. The ends lost 2 bases at V and 7 bases at J; junction bases unmatched: 4. The CDR3 nucleotides read TGCGCCAGCAGCTTACTGCTAGCGGGAGGGAATGAGCAGTTCTTC. This gives the protein CASSLLLAGGNEQFF. The variable domain in full, completed from reference TRBV5-1 and TRBJ2-1, reads KAGVTQTPRYLIKTRGQQVTLSCSPISGHRSVSWYQQTPGQGLQFLFEYFSETQRNKGNFPGRFSGRQFSNSRSEMNVSTLELGDSALYLCASSLLLAGGNEQFFGPGTRLTVL.